The rows below give T cell receptor beta chains drawn from one sample of a study of beta chain features in type 1 diabetes. This table comes from immunoSEQ multiplex PCR, and its TCRdb copy is limited to in-frame clones, with some not included. Of more than 100,000 clones in the sample, 9% were seen once. The specimen was central memory CD4+ T cells from blood. These receptors were taken from a man aged 30 to 39 with type 1 diabetes. The CDR3 runs from the conserved cysteine through the conserved F or W. Fields, in order: clone size, J gene, D gene, V gene, CDR3 protein, CDR3 DNA. A D gene is named only where the DNA matches it firmly. Size is omitted from some rows. Given values are once, few, many or a class for expanded clones.

. TRBJ1-2 TRBD1 TRBV28 CASSLSLGQWDGYTF TGTGCCAGCAGTTTATCCCTGGGACAGTGGGATGGCTACACCTTC
few TRBJ2-2 TRBD1 TRBV2 CASSKTGTGVGELFF TGTGCCAGCAGTAAAACGGGGACAGGGGTCGGGGAGCTGTTTTTT
few TRBJ2-5 . TRBV7-6 CASSLVPNSYQGAQYF TGTGCCAGCAGCTTAGTACCGAACAGCTACCAAGGGGCCCAGTACTTC
many TRBJ1-5 . TRBV18 CASSPLGDRRQPQHF TGTGCCAGCTCACCACTTGGTGACAGGCGTCAGCCCCAGCATTTT
many TRBJ2-1 TRBD2 TRBV10-3 CAINERDASYNEQFF TGTGCCATCAACGAGCGGGACGCATCCTACAATGAGCAGTTCTTC
few TRBJ2-1 TRBD2 TRBV30 CAWSGVSGGSYNEQFF TGTGCCTGGAGTGGAGTTAGCGGGGGCTCCTACAATGAGCAGTTCTTC
. TRBJ2-5 TRBD2 TRBV5-1 CASSDRAGGETQYF TGCGCCAGCAGCGACCGAGCGGGGGGGGAGACCCAGTACTTC
. TRBJ1-2 . TRBV6-5 CASRMDSNYGYTF TGTGCCAGCAGAATGGACTCGAACTATGGCTACACCTTC
. TRBJ2-7 . TRBV11-1 CASSLFGGYEQYF TGTGCCAGCAGCTTGTTCGGCGGCTACGAGCAGTACTTC
. TRBJ2-3 TRBD1 TRBV4-2 CASSQDGLGQRTDTQYF TGTGCCAGCAGCCAAGATGGCCTGGGACAGCGAACAGATACGCAGTATTTT
. TRBJ1-1 TRBD1 TRBV7-9 CASSLGQGALEAFF TGTGCCAGCAGCTTAGGCCAGGGGGCGCTGGAAGCTTTCTTT
few TRBJ2-7 TRBD2 TRBV6-6 CASSYSTSGLRGYF TGTGCCAGCAGTTACTCTACTAGCGGCCTGAGGGGGTACTTC
. TRBJ1-2 . TRBV5-4 CASSLGAGVANYGYTF TGTGCCAGCAGCTTAGGAGCCGGCGTGGCTAACTATGGCTACACCTTC
few TRBJ1-3 . TRBV18 CASSPDSPENTIYF TGTGCCAGCTCACCAGACAGCCCCGAAAACACCATATATTTT
. TRBJ2-6 . TRBV18 CASSSLLTGNGANVLTF TGTGCCAGCTCATCATTACTAACAGGGAATGGGGCCAACGTCCTGACTTTC
. TRBJ2-7 . TRBV11-2 CASSPKLEQYF TGTGCCAGCAGCCCCAAACTCGAGCAGTACTTC
few TRBJ2-5 TRBD1 TRBV7-2 CANSRGGGETQYF TGTGCCAACTCTAGAGGGGGCGGGGAGACCCAGTACTTC
. TRBJ2-7 . TRBV4-3 CASSQEAPGSALSYEQYF TGCGCCAGCAGCCAAGAGGCCCCGGGGAGTGCCCTTTCCTACGAGCAGTACTTC
. TRBJ1-2 TRBD1 TRBV7-2 CASSPGQGTYGYTF TGTGCCAGCAGCCCCGGACAGGGGACCTATGGCTACACCTTC
few TRBJ1-1 TRBD1 TRBV5-1 CASSLNTGGYAEAFF TGCGCCAGCAGCTTAAACACAGGGGGCTATGCTGAAGCTTTCTTT
. TRBJ2-3 TRBD2 TRBV7-7 CASSPSGGFGTDTQYF TGTGCTAGCAGCCCTAGCGGGGGGTTCGGCACAGATACGCAGTATTTT
few TRBJ1-1 TRBD1 TRBV18 CASSQRGTGGVITEAFF TGTGCCAGCTCACAGAGAGGGACAGGGGGAGTTATTACTGAAGCTTTCTTT
. TRBJ1-4 . TRBV7-9 CASSQNEKLFF TGTGCCAGCAGCCAAAATGAAAAACTGTTTTTT
few TRBJ1-2 . TRBV4-3 CASSPQGGDGYTF TGCGCCAGCAGCCCCCAGGGTGGCGATGGCTACACCTTC
. TRBJ2-7 . TRBV6-6 CASRRAGAVSSYEQYF TGTGCCAGCAGGAGGGCGGGGGCCGTGAGCTCCTACGAGCAGTACTTC
. TRBJ2-3 . TRBV28 CASSDGSTDTQYF TGTGCCAGCAGTGACGGGAGCACAGATACGCAGTATTTT
. TRBJ2-2 TRBD1 TRBV7-9 CASSLTLTGGQNTGELFF TGTGCCAGCAGCCTAACACTGACAGGGGGCCAGAACACCGGGGAGCTGTTTTTT
. TRBJ2-7 . TRBV29-1 CSVAPAQSFKDSAYEQYF TGCAGCGTTGCCCCGGCACAATCATTCAAGGACAGTGCCTACGAGCAGTACTTC
. TRBJ2-2 TRBD2 TRBV11-2 CATTRRGTGGELFF TGTGCCACTACACGGCGGGGGACGGGCGGGGAGCTGTTTTTT
few TRBJ2-7 . TRBV5-4 CASSVRDGRSYEQYF TGTGCCAGCAGCGTGCGGGACGGGAGATCCTACGAGCAGTACTTC
few TRBJ1-1 . TRBV19 CASSIGAREAFF TGTGCCAGTAGTATAGGGGCGAGAGAAGCTTTCTTT
. TRBJ2-1 TRBD1 TRBV7-6 CASSFRDSPWSEQFF TGTGCCAGCAGCTTCCGGGACAGTCCCTGGAGTGAGCAGTTCTTC
. TRBJ2-2 TRBD1 TRBV19 CASSIQDRNIDGELFF TGTGCCAGTAGTATCCAGGACAGGAATATCGACGGGGAGCTGTTTTTT
. TRBJ1-4 TRBD1 TRBV4-3 CASSQTGTGVEKLFF TGCGCCAGCAGCCAGACCGGGACAGGGGTTGAAAAACTGTTTTTT
. TRBJ1-1 . TRBV18 CASSPAGGVTEAFF TGTGCCAGCTCACCCGCAGGAGGGGTCACTGAAGCTTTCTTT
few TRBJ2-7 . TRBV27 CASSLSVPYEQYF TGTGCCAGCAGTTTAAGCGTCCCCTACGAGCAGTACTTC
many TRBJ2-1 TRBD1 TRBV7-9 CASSLPRDRGDNEQFF TGTGCCAGCAGCTTACCCCGGGACAGGGGCGACAATGAGCAGTTCTTC
few TRBJ1-2 . TRBV11-2 CASSLGGSLRIDGYTF TGTGCCAGCAGCTTAGGGGGCAGCCTCAGGATAGATGGCTACACCTTC
few TRBJ1-5 . TRBV19 CASSSGTGHSLSNQPQHF TGTGCCAGTAGTAGTGGAACAGGTCACTCCTTGAGCAATCAGCCCCAGCATTTT
few TRBJ2-7 . TRBV9 CASSVEPGRSYEQYF TGTGCCAGCAGCGTAGAACCAGGGCGCTCCTACGAGCAGTACTTC
. TRBJ2-7 . TRBV6-1 CASRNSYEQYF TGTGCCAGCAGAAACAGCTACGAGCAGTACTTC
many TRBJ2-5 TRBD2 TRBV29-1 CSVGLAGVSGETQYF TGCAGCGTTGGACTAGCGGGGGTTTCTGGCGAGACCCAGTACTTC
few TRBJ1-2 . TRBV5-1 CASSLGQGAGYTF TGCGCCAGCAGCTTGGGACAAGGGGCCGGCTACACCTTC
. TRBJ1-2 . TRBV28 CASSAISLGYTF TGTGCCAGCAGCGCGATTAGTTTAGGCTACACCTTC
. TRBJ1-5 . TRBV19 CASSIDPGLWAQHF TGTGCCAGTAGTATTGACCCAGGGCTGTGGGCCCAGCATTTT
. TRBJ1-1 . TRBV5-4 CASSLDIIMNTEAFF TGTGCCAGCAGCTTGGACATCATAATGAACACTGAAGCTTTCTTT
few TRBJ2-2 TRBD1 TRBV18 CASSRRQGRGNTGELFF TGTGCCAGCTCACGACGACAGGGGCGGGGGAACACCGGGGAGCTGTTTTTT
. TRBJ2-1 . TRBV29-1 CSVEDSGVSSYNEQFF TGCAGCGTTGAAGATTCGGGGGTTAGCTCCTACAATGAGCAGTTCTTC
few TRBJ1-4 TRBD1 TRBV30 CAWEGQGDEKLFF TGTGCCTGGGAGGGACAGGGGGATGAAAAACTGTTTTTT
few TRBJ2-5 . TRBV6-5 CASSRSDGYQETQYF TGTGCCAGCAGCCGATCCGACGGGTACCAAGAGACCCAGTACTTC
few TRBJ2-7 TRBD2 TRBV2 CASSDGTSGPTYEQYF TGTGCCAGCAGTGATGGGACTAGCGGGCCAACCTACGAGCAGTACTTC
. TRBJ2-7 TRBD1 TRBV19 CASSPKGAVYEQYF TGTGCCAGTAGCCCCAAGGGGGCAGTCTACGAGCAGTACTTC